Below, 8 T cell receptor beta chains from the same sample are listed, as sequenced in a study of sequential checkpoint blockade in melanoma (dated by TCRdb to between 2018 and 2021). The library relied on the immunoSEQ multiplex PCR assay. TCRdb stores this immuneACCESS table with in-frame sequences only. Part of the clones is absent; in the studies checked, under half of the shortfall reflects unresolved V genes, and no reason is known for the rest. In this sample the table shows more than 4,000 clones, 30% to 35% of which occur a single time. Of the sample, approximately 12% falls within the top ten clones. The sample's treatment or condition, from its label and the paper: randomized to nivolumab then ipilimumab (arm A) or the reverse (arm B). The specimen was tumor tissue (inferred from file names), collected from a patient given nivolumab and ipilimumab in sequence. The receptor set was obtained from a human donor with melanoma.

The rearrangement uses TRBV9 and TRBJ2-7, with D perhaps matching TRBD1 (7 bases). The CDR3 has 15 amino acids. V lost 0 bases to trimming and J lost 2 bases, with 12 bases between them. Germline-derived CDR1 and CDR2 are SGDLS and YYNGEE. The CDR3 nucleotides are TGTGCCAGCAGCGTAGGAGGCGGGACAGCCTACGAGCAGTACTTC. Translating gives CASSVGGGTAYEQYF. Using reference TRBV9 and TRBJ2-7 for the parts outside the CDR3, the full variable domain is DSGVTQTPKHLITATGQRVTLRCSPRSGDLSVYWYQQSLDQGLQFLIQYYNGEERAKGNILERFSAQQFPDLHSELNLSSLELGDSALYFCASSVGGGTAYEQYFGPGTRLTVT.

This chain uses TRBV5-1 with TRBJ2-2; D is unresolved. CDR1 and CDR2 (germline): SGHRS, YFSETQ. The CDR3 runs 16 residues. V lost 1 base, J lost 3 bases, and 13 bases lay in between. The CDR3 sequence: CASSLPDTADTGELFF. In nucleotides, the CDR3 is TGCGCCAGCAGCTTGCCTGACACAGCCGACACCGGGGAGCTGTTTTTT.

This chain joins TRBV30 and TRBJ1-2; 8 bases map to TRBD1. This CDR3 is 13 amino acids long. Germline-derived CDR1 and CDR2 are GTSNPN and SVGIG (reference sequence). V shed 8 bases, J shed 8 bases, and the junction held 13 bases outside the gene matches. CDR3 in amino acids: CALTTGGIIGYTF. CDR3 coding DNA: TGTGCCCTAACTACAGGGGGGATCATCGGCTACACCTTC.

The chain uses TRBV12-5 and TRBJ1-2; 7 nucleotides align to TRBD1. The germline V gene has CDR1 LGHNT and CDR2 FRNRAP. Losses at the gene ends were 5 bases for V and 6 bases for J; bases not matched to a gene: 15. The CDR3 loop spans 16 amino acids. In DNA, the CDR3 is TGTGCTAGTGGTCCCAGGGGGGATTCAAGGGGACATGGCTACACCTTC. This codes for CASGPRGDSRGHGYTF.

The rearrangement joins TRBV15 to TRBJ2-5; 9 bases map to TRBD1. The CDR3 contains 15 residues. Germline assignment: CDR1 LNHNV and CDR2 YYDKDF (reference sequence). Germline trimming cut 3 bases from V and 5 bases from J; bases unmatched to any gene: 7. CDR3 loop: CATSRDTGGPETQYF. The CDR3 nucleotides read TGTGCCACCAGCAGGGACACAGGGGGCCCGGAGACCCAGTACTTC. Full variable domain (missing parts from reference TRBV15 and TRBJ2-5): DAMVIQNPRYQVTQFGKPVTLSCSQTLNHNVMYWYQQKSSQAPKLLFHYYDKDFNNEADTPDNFQSRRPNTSFCFLDIRSPGLGDTAMYLCATSRDTGGPETQYFGPGTRLLVL.

This clone was found a few times. The chain combines TRBV28 with TRBJ1-6, with D hard to call. Germline CDR1 MDHEN, CDR2 SYDVKM. The CDR3 spans 14 residues. V was trimmed by 2 bases and J by 7 bases, leaving 9 bases between them. CDR3 DNA: TGTGCCAGCAGTTTAGAGTTCCGCAATTCACCCCTCCACTTT. Translated: CASSLEFRNSPLHF.

J is TRBJ1-1 and V is TRBV19; 9 bases agree with TRBD1. Germline CDR1 reads LNHDA; CDR2 reads SQIVND (reference sequence). The V segment lost 7 bases and the J segment 1 base; nucleotides outside the gene matches: 10. The CDR3 contains 16 residues. The CDR3 loop is CASTRGQGTGNTEAFF. DNA of the CDR3: TGTGCCAGTACCCGGGGACAGGGAACTGGGAACACTGAAGCTTTCTTT.

This clone was counted a few times. The chain carries TRBV6-8 and TRBJ1-4; 10 bases are a match to TRBD1. Germline values: CDR1 MNHGY, CDR2 SAAAGT. The CDR3 is 15 residues long. The V gene end was trimmed by 0 bases and the J gene end by 7 bases; junction bases not matched to a gene: 2. CDR3 loop: CASSYSGTGAEKLFF. CDR3 nucleotides: TGTGCCAGCAGTTACTCTGGGACAGGGGCTGAAAAACTGTTTTTT.